This record concerns one T cell receptor (beta chain) sequence. Isolation of CD8+ and CD4+ T cells was performed negatively, whereas enrichment of TEMRA cells was done by FACS. These data are taken from a study of CD8 T cells in Susac syndrome. Study-level information: When their blood was taken, the Susac syndrome patients had either not yet had any therapy, were taking corticosteroids, or were taking intravenous immunoglobulin alone.

The germline gives CDR1 SGDLS, CDR2 YYNGEE. This CDR3 spans 11 amino acids. The V and J ends lost 4 bases and 11 bases respectively, with 12 bases between them. After extraction with the RNeasy kit, about 0.45 to 1 ug of the RNA was reverse transcribed using random hexamers. Using its own MiXCR run on the immunoSEQ multiplex PCR reads, TCRdb lists one record per CDR3 protein. The sample carries some 140,000 distinct CDR3 sequences, about 95% recorded once. The TCR sequence derives from a human donor with Susac syndrome. V usage is TRBV9 and J usage is TRBJ1-1; possible D gene TRBD1, 5 bases. The sequencing input was CD8+ T cells from PBMCs. The DNA of the CDR3 is TGTGCCAGCAGCCCCGGGGGTGGCGCTTTCTTT. Its protein product is CASSPGGGAFF.